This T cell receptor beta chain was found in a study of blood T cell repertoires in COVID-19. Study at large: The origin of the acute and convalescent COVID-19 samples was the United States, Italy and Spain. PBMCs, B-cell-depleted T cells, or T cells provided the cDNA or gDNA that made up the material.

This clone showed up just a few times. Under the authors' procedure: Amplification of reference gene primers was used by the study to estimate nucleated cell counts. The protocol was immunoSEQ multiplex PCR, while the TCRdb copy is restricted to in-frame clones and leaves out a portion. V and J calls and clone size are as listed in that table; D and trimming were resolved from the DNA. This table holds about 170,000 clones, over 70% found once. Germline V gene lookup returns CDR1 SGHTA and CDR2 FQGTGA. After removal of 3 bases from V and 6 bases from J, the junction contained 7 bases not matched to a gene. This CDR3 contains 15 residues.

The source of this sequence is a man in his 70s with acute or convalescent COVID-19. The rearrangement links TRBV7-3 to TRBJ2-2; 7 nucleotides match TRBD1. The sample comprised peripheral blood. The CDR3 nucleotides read TGTGCCAGCAGCTTGGGACAGAGTAGGGCCGGGGAGCTGTTTTTT. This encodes CASSLGQSRAGELFF. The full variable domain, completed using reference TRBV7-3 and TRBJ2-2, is GAGVSQTPSNKVTEKGKYVELRCDPISGHTALYWYRQSLGQGPEFLIYFQGTGAADDSGLPNDRFFAVRPEGSVSTLKIQRTERGDSAVYLCASSLGQSRAGELFFGEGSRLTVL.